A single sample is the source of the 22 T cell receptor beta chains below, sequenced in a study of blood T cell repertoires in COVID-19 (dated by TCRdb to about 2020). Preparation of the library involved the immunoSEQ multiplex PCR assay. This immuneACCESS table, as held by TCRdb, lists in-frame sequences with V and J called but not all clones. Of the missing ones, under half trace to an unresolved V gene in checked studies; the others have no known cause. This sample holds a few hundred thousand clones; about 80% were observed only once. Of the sample, roughly 14% is held by the ten largest clones. Material for sequencing was peripheral blood. The receptor set was obtained from a person aged 65-85 years with COVID-19, enrolled during active disease.

As regards this clone: In the same sample, other DNA sequences code for this CDR3. The chain combines TRBV7-9 with TRBJ2-5; weak D call: TRBD2 (6 bases). The CDR3 covers 15 residues. Deletions cut 3 bases from V and 2 bases from J, with 13 bases between. In germline, CDR1 is SEHNR, CDR2 FQNEAQ (reference sequence). CDR3 in amino acids: CASSFRRGLQETQYF. The CDR3, as DNA: TGTGCCAGCAGCTTTAGGAGGGGATTACAAGAGACCCAGTACTTC. Supplemented by reference TRBV7-9 and TRBJ2-5, the full variable domain reads DTGVSQNPRHKITKRGQNVTFRCDPISEHNRLYWYRQTLGQGPEFLTYFQNEAQLEKSRLLSDRFSAERPKGSFSTLEIQRTEQGDSAMYLCASSFRRGLQETQYFGPGTRLLVL.

This clone was detected once. The rearrangement links TRBV4-1 to TRBJ2-1; 12 positions match TRBD2. The CDR3 contains 15 residues. The trim removed 4 bases at V and 13 bases at J, leaving 11 bases unmatched. The germline gives CDR1 MGHRA, CDR2 YSYEKL. The CDR3 protein is CASSPPSGGAVVQFF. The CDR3 region has the DNA TGCGCCAGCAGCCCTCCTAGCGGGGGGGCAGTCGTCCAGTTCTTC.

The chain is built from TRBV2 and TRBJ2-1, with TRBD2 matching 10 bases. This CDR3 is 16 amino acids long. V lost 2 bases and J lost 9; bases outside the gene matches: 10. CDR1 is SNHLY and CDR2 is FYNNEI in the germline V gene. The CDR3 sequence is CASSELRAPSGGEQFF. The CDR3 nucleotides read TGTGCCAGCAGTGAACTTCGCGCGCCTAGCGGGGGTGAGCAGTTCTTC. Combining the CDR3 with reference TRBV2 and TRBJ2-1 gives the whole variable domain EPEVTQTPSHQVTQMGQEVILRCVPISNHLYFYWYRQILGQKVEFLVSFYNNEISEKSEIFDDQFSVERPDGSNFTLKIRSTKLEDSAMYFCASSELRAPSGGEQFFGPGTRLTVL.

V and J are TRBV6-5 and TRBJ1-2, with D uncertain. Looked up from germline, CDR1 is MNHEY and CDR2 is SVGAGI. CDR3 length: 13 amino acids. V was shortened by 0 bases and J by 8 bases, with 10 bases between the two germline ends. As DNA, the CDR3 is TGTGCCAGCAGTTACTCGTTTCCGGGAGGCTACACCTTC. Amino acid sequence: CASSYSFPGGYTF.

V gene TRBV7-2 combines with J gene TRBJ1-1, with unresolved D. Trimming took 3 bases from V and 4 from J, leaving 6 bases between them. Germline V gives CDR1 SGHTA, CDR2 FQGNSA. The CDR3 consists of 12 residues. In DNA form, the CDR3 reads TGTGCCAGCAGCTTTTACGGCACTGAAGCTTTCTTT. Translated, it gives CASSFYGTEAFF.

This chain links TRBV10-3 with TRBJ2-5; no definite D call. The germline gives CDR1 ENHRY, CDR2 SYGVKD. This CDR3 spans 12 amino acids. Deletions cut 5 bases from V and 2 bases from J, with 6 bases between. CDR3 in DNA: TGTGCCATCAGTTCAAAACAAGAGACCCAGTACTTC. It yields the protein CAISSKQETQYF.

J is TRBJ1-5 and V is TRBV28; 7 bases are shared with TRBD1. The J segment lost 1 base and the V segment lost 5 bases, leaving 8 bases of the junction unmatched. This CDR3 spans 16 amino acids. Germline CDR1 reads MDHEN; CDR2 reads SYDVKM. CDR3: CASSPLDRASNQPQHF. The CDR3 DNA reads as TGTGCCAGCAGTCCTCTCGACAGGGCAAGCAATCAGCCCCAGCATTTT.

This clone came up once. The J gene is TRBJ2-5, the V gene TRBV5-4; 9 bases line up with TRBD2. The germline V gene encodes CDR1 SGHNT and CDR2 YYREEE (reference sequence). The V segment lost 4 bases and the J segment 5 bases; nucleotides outside the gene matches: 6. The length of the CDR3 is 14 residues. The CDR3 DNA follows: TGTGCCAGCAGCGCAGCGGGGGGTGGGGAGACCCAGTACTTC. The encoded protein is CASSAAGGGETQYF.

This CDR3 is CAWSALATNEKLFF. CDR3 in DNA: TGTGCCTGGAGTGCACTCGCAACTAATGAAAAACTGTTTTTT. The gene calls are TRBV30 and TRBJ1-4; unclear D gene. The CDR3 runs 14 residues. Germline CDR1 reads GTSNPN; CDR2 reads SVGIG (reference sequence). The V end lost 1 base, the J end lost 0 bases, and 6 bases lay between the germline ends.

The chain joins TRBV19 to TRBJ1-5; 8 bases fit TRBD1. This CDR3 is built from 14 residues. With 8 bases clipped from V and 3 bases from J, the junction kept 6 bases outside the gene matches. Germline V gives CDR1 LNHDA, CDR2 SQIVND (reference sequence). The CDR3 loop is CASGRTGSNQPQHF. DNA for the CDR3: TGTGCCAGTGGGAGGACAGGGTCCAATCAGCCCCAGCATTTT.

V usage is TRBV6-5 and J usage is TRBJ2-3, with 8 nucleotides matching TRBD1. With V trimmed by 8 bases and J by 0 bases, 7 bases remained unmatched. Germline values: CDR1 MNHEY, CDR2 SVGAGI. The CDR3 is made up of 15 amino acids. The CDR3 bases are TGTGCCAGCCTTTCAGGGACAGGCAGCACAGATACGCAGTATTTT. This translates into CASLSGTGSTDTQYF.

V and J are TRBV27 and TRBJ1-1; 7 nucleotides match TRBD1. The germline V gene encodes CDR1 MNHEY and CDR2 SMNVEV (reference sequence). The CDR3 is 16 residues long. Trimming removed 4 bases from V and 1 base from J; junction bases left unmatched: 9. The CDR3 sequence is CASSSNRGYSNTEAFF. The DNA for the CDR3 is TGTGCCAGCAGTTCGAACAGGGGTTACTCGAACACTGAAGCTTTCTTT.

V usage is TRBV19 and J usage is TRBJ2-3, with 7 bases fitting TRBD2. Trimming took 3 bases from V and 3 from J; bases not matched to a gene: 6. From germline, CDR1 is LNHDA and CDR2 SQIVND (reference sequence). CDR3 length: 15 amino acids. As DNA, the CDR3 is TGTGCCAGTAGTATGGGGGGGGAAATTACAGATACGCAGTATTTT. Protein: CASSMGGEITDTQYF.

V is TRBV28 and J is TRBJ1-4, with TRBD1 matching over 8 bases. V lost 6 bases and J lost 4; bases outside the gene matches: 13. The CDR3 runs 17 residues. The germline gives CDR1 MDHEN, CDR2 SYDVKM. DNA for the CDR3: TGTGCCAGCAGACTAGCTACCGGGACAGGAGTTAATGAAAAACTGTTTTTT. Protein product: CASRLATGTGVNEKLFF.

The chain recombines TRBV7-3 with TRBJ2-1, with TRBD1 identical over 10 bases. Germline V gene data show CDR1 as SGHTA and CDR2 as FQGTGA. There are 15 residues in the CDR3. V shed 5 bases and J 4 bases; nucleotides not matched to a gene: 5. The DNA for the CDR3 is TGTGCCAGCAGCAAAGGACAGGGGGGTTACAATGAGCAGTTCTTC. It codes for CASSKGQGGYNEQFF.

The chain recombines TRBV15 with TRBJ1-6; 9 bases map to TRBD1. The CDR3 contains 14 residues. Germline CDR1 is LNHNV and CDR2 is YYDKDF (reference sequence). The ends lost 1 base at V and 9 bases at J; junction bases unmatched: 1. This chain's CDR3 is CATSRGTGASPLHF. CDR3 sequence (DNA): TGTGCCACCAGCAGAGGGACAGGGGCTTCACCCCTCCACTTT.

This chain links TRBV24-1 with TRBJ2-1, with TRBD1 as a possible D gene (5 bases). CDR3 length: 16 amino acids. The V end was cut by 1 base, the J end by 7 bases, with 16 bases between. CDR1 KGHDR and CDR2 SFDVKD come from the germline V gene. The CDR3, as DNA: TGTGCCACCAGTGATTTCAAGACAGTGACCTTAAATGAGCAGTTCTTC. Amino acid sequence: CATSDFKTVTLNEQFF.

The gene calls are TRBV7-2 and TRBJ2-3; possible D gene TRBD2, 5 bases. V was shortened by 1 base and J by 2 bases, with 13 bases between the two germline ends. CDR3 length: 16 amino acids. CDR1 SGHTA and CDR2 FQGNSA come from the germline V gene. CDR3 nucleotides: TGTGCCAGCAGCTTAGTGGGTAGCGCCGACACAGATACGCAGTATTTT. It translates to CASSLVGSADTDTQYF.

V gene TRBV7-2 combines with J gene TRBJ1-1; 7 nucleotides align to TRBD1. The germline V gene encodes CDR1 SGHTA and CDR2 FQGNSA. The CDR3 runs to 15 residues. The V segment lost 1 base and the J segment 1 base; nucleotides outside the gene matches: 3. CDR3 sequence (DNA): TGTGCCAGCAGCTTAGGACAGGGCCAGAACACTGAAGCTTTCTTT. Translating it yields CASSLGQGQNTEAFF.

The chain links TRBV21-1 to TRBJ2-7; the tabulated D call, TRBD2, remains unverified against the DNA. TRBV21-1 is a pseudogene segment. The length of the CDR3 is 16 residues. CDR3 in amino acids: CASSSRGGAIPYEQYF. As DNA, the CDR3 is TGTGCCAGCAGCTCTCGGGGGGGGGCGATCCCCTACGAGCAGTACTTC.

The chain has TRBV29-1 and TRBJ1-5; D is undetermined. V was pared by 4 bases and J by 4 bases, with 11 bases between. The CDR3 spans 13 residues. Germline-derived CDR1 and CDR2 are SQVTM and ANQGSEA. CDR3 bases: TGCAGCGTTGCAATGAACCGGAATCAGCCCCAGCATTTT. It codes for CSVAMNRNQPQHF.

The chain combines TRBV7-2 with TRBJ2-1; 9 bases align to TRBD1. The CDR3 has 13 amino acids. V was pared by 1 base and J by 10 bases, with 2 bases of the junction left unmatched. Germline V lookup: CDR1 SGHTA, CDR2 FQGNSA. The CDR3 spells CASSLDRGQEQFF. Here the CDR3 DNA reads TGTGCCAGCAGCTTAGACAGGGGGCAAGAGCAGTTCTTC.